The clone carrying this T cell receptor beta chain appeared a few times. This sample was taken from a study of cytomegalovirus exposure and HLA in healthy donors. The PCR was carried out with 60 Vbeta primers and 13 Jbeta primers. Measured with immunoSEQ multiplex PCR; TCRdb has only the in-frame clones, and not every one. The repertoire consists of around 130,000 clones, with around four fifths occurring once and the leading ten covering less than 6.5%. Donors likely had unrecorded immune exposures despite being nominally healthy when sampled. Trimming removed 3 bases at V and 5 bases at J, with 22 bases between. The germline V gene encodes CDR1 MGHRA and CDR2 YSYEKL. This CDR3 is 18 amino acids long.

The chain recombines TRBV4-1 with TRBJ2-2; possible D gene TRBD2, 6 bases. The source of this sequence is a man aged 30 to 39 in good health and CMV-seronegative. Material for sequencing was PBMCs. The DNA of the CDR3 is TGCGCCAGCAGCCATTACTCAATGGACTATCTGACTACCGGGGAGCTGTTTTTT. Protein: CASSHYSMDYLTTGELFF.